This TCR beta chain was recovered during a study of liver allograft versus peripheral blood T cells. On the study more broadly: Comparative analysis was performed on T cell receptor repertoires from transplanted livers and from recipients' peripheral blood. The study, taken as a whole, reports: Peripheral blood T cell receptor repertoires reportedly differed from those found within liver allografts.

A word on this clonotype: Its antigen remains unidentified.

TCRdb re-analysed the reads in MiXCR, keeping a single row per CDR3 protein. This sample has around 10,000 distinct CDR3 sequences; about 18% occur once, and the top ten carry 1.5% to 2%. J was trimmed by 5 bases and V by 3 bases; bases with no gene match: 8. The CDR3 consists of 15 residues. CDR1 is DFQATT, CDR2 SNEGSKA, per germline (reference sequence). The source of this sequence is a human patient who had a liver transplant. Some T cells may be provided by the graft donor. The genes are TRBV20-1 and TRBJ2-2; 8 bases agree with TRBD2. This chain's CDR3 is CSARPSGSGTGELFF. CDR3 in DNA: TGCAGTGCTAGGCCCAGCGGGAGTGGAACCGGGGAGCTGTTTTTT.